This passage covers 31 T cell receptor beta chains from one sample sequenced in a study of cytomegalovirus exposure and HLA in healthy donors. This PCR relied on a set of 60 Vbeta primers and 13 Jbeta primers. Sequenced by immunoSEQ multiplex PCR; TCRdb stores in-frame clones only, minus some. This sample has 95,000 to 150,000 clones; 81% occur once, and the top ten carry 2.2%. The sequenced material came from PBMCs. The origin of the receptors is a woman aged 40 to 50 in good health and CMV-seronegative.

The gene calls are TRBV7-9 and TRBJ2-2; no definite D call. Looked up from germline, CDR1 is SEHNR and CDR2 is FQNEAQ (reference sequence). Trimming shortened V by 1 base and J by 6 bases, and 15 bases separated the two germline ends. The CDR3 sequence is 16 residues long. The CDR3 sequence is CASSLVRSTIAGELFF. CDR3 coding DNA: TGTGCCAGCAGCTTAGTACGCTCCACAATCGCCGGGGAGCTGTTTTTT.

For this clone: At one end the junction does not follow the germline gene, possibly because of a read error. The V and J genes are TRBV7-9 and TRBJ1-5, with 7 positions matching TRBD1. Germline CDR1 SEHNR, CDR2 FQNEAQ (reference sequence). The length of the CDR3 is 15 residues. The CDR3 nucleotides read TGTTCCAGCAGCTTTGGGACAGCTTACAATCAGCCCCAGCATTTT. Protein: CSSSFGTAYNQPQHF.

The V call is TRBV18, the J call TRBJ2-6; D unresolved. With 3 bases removed from V and 0 bases from J, the gap between germline ends came to 6 bases. The CDR3 contains 15 residues. Germline values: CDR1 KGHSH, CDR2 LQKENI. CDR3 region: CASSPSFSGANVLTF. The CDR3 DNA sequence: TGTGCCAGCTCACCTTCCTTCTCTGGGGCCAACGTCCTGACTTTC.

The chain links TRBV7-2 to TRBJ1-1; D perhaps matches TRBD1 (5 bases). This CDR3 spans 15 amino acids. Germline V gene data show CDR1 as SGHTA and CDR2 as FQGNSA. V was shortened by 4 bases and J by 4 bases, with 16 bases between the two germline ends. This CDR3 reads CASSWTYATSTEAFF. CDR3 DNA sequence: TGTGCCAGCAGCTGGACATACGCCACCTCCACTGAAGCTTTCTTT.

V usage is TRBV6-1 and J usage is TRBJ2-3, with 14 bases lining up with TRBD2. With V trimmed by 5 bases and J by 4 bases, 2 bases remained unmatched. The germline CDR1 and CDR2 sequences are MNHNS and SASEGT. This CDR3 is built from 15 residues. The CDR3 spells CASSPGLAGADTQYF. The DNA for the CDR3 is TGTGCCAGCAGTCCGGGACTAGCGGGAGCAGATACGCAGTATTTT.

In this sample, this clone turned up many times. The genes are TRBV29-1 and TRBJ1-5, with a weak D call TRBD1 (6 bases). V lost 6 bases and J 8 bases, leaving 20 bases between the germline ends. CDR1 and CDR2 (germline): SQVTM, ANQGSEA. CDR3 length: 14 amino acids. The CDR3 loop is CSVTTGPSAEPQHF. For the CDR3, the DNA is TGCAGCGTCACGACAGGCCCCTCAGCGGAGCCCCAGCATTTT.

The V call is TRBV7-2, the J call TRBJ1-1, with a tentative D call TRBD1 (5 bases). The V end lost 4 bases, the J end lost 0 bases, and 9 bases lay between the germline ends. This CDR3 is built from 14 residues. Germline V lookup: CDR1 SGHTA, CDR2 FQGNSA. The CDR3 region is CASSYGTLNTEAFF. The CDR3 DNA reads TGTGCCAGCAGCTACGGGACTCTGAACACTGAAGCTTTCTTT. Full variable domain (missing parts from reference TRBV7-2 and TRBJ1-1): GAGVSQSPSNKVTEKGKDVELRCDPISGHTALYWYRQSLGQGLEFLIYFQGNSAPDKSGLPSDRFSAERTGGSVSTLTIQRTQQEDSAVYLCASSYGTLNTEAFFGQGTRLTVV.

This clone was seen only once. The chain uses TRBV5-1 and TRBJ2-1, with TRBD2 as a possible D gene (6 bases). The CDR3 has 16 amino acids. Looked up from germline, CDR1 is SGHRS and CDR2 is YFSETQ. V was shortened by 5 bases and J by 0 bases, with 15 bases between the two germline ends. CDR3 nucleotide sequence: TGCGCCAGCAGTGGGACTCAGTCCGACTCCTACAATGAGCAGTTCTTC. Amino acid sequence: CASSGTQSDSYNEQFF.

J is TRBJ2-7 and V is TRBV30; D gene ambiguous. Germline values: CDR1 GTSNPN, CDR2 SVGIG (reference sequence). The length of the CDR3 is 14 residues. Trimming pared 0 bases from V and 0 bases from J, leaving 9 bases between. CDR3 loop: CAWSVGTHSYEQYF. The CDR3 nucleotides read TGTGCCTGGAGTGTTGGCACCCACTCCTACGAGCAGTACTTC.

This clone was detected a few times. This chain joins TRBV5-1 and TRBJ1-6; maybe TRBD1 (5 bases). The CDR3 is made up of 13 amino acids. Trimming removed 0 bases at V and 13 bases at J, with 11 bases between. The germline V gene encodes CDR1 SGHRS and CDR2 YFSETQ. The CDR3 region is CASSLEPGGPLHF. CDR3 nucleotides: TGCGCCAGCAGCTTGGAGCCCGGGGGGCCCCTCCACTTT.

The chain has TRBV6-6 and TRBJ2-2, with 9 nucleotides matching TRBD2. V was pared by 8 bases and J by 1 base, with 2 bases of the junction left unmatched. Germline values: CDR1 MNHNY, CDR2 SVGAGI (reference sequence). There are 14 residues in the CDR3. Here the CDR3 DNA reads TGTGCCAGCTCACTAGCGGGGAACACCGGGGAGCTGTTTTTT. Its translation is CASSLAGNTGELFF.

The V gene is TRBV6-5, the J gene TRBJ1-1, with D possibly matching TRBD1 (5 bases). Per germline, CDR1 MNHEY and CDR2 SVGAGI. Trimming removed 6 bases from V and 11 bases from J, with 19 bases in between. The CDR3 contains 13 residues. CDR3 nucleotide sequence: TGTGCCAGCAGATTGTCCGCAGGGCAGGCGGCTTTCTTT. This codes for CASRLSAGQAAFF.

This sequence joins TRBV4-1 and TRBJ2-5; 8 nucleotides line up with TRBD2. The CDR3 is 17 residues long. V lost 3 bases to trimming and J lost 4 bases; unmatched junction nucleotides: 13. Germline V gene sequence: CDR1 MGHRA, CDR2 YSYEKL. CDR3: CASSQSSGAGGTETQYF. CDR3 nucleotide sequence: TGCGCCAGCAGCCAGTCGTCGGGTGCGGGAGGTACAGAGACCCAGTACTTC.

This clone was observed a single time. The chain links TRBV29-1 to TRBJ1-4; D possibly corresponds to TRBD1 (5 bases). The CDR3 loop spans 12 amino acids. CDR1 is SQVTM, CDR2 ANQGSEA, per germline. Trimming removed 7 bases from V and 6 bases from J, with 12 bases in between. DNA of the CDR3: TGCAGCGCGGGCCGGGGGGATGAAAAACTGTTTTTT. This gives the protein CSAGRGDEKLFF.

This rearrangement joins TRBV7-9 to TRBJ2-3; 9 bases line up with TRBD2. The length of the CDR3 is 18 residues. Germline V gene lookup returns CDR1 SEHNR and CDR2 FQNEAQ (reference sequence). After removal of 7 bases from V and 5 bases from J, the junction contained 19 bases not matched to a gene. The CDR3 nucleotides read TGTGCCAGCAAGGGACGGGTTAGCGGGAGAGGTCTTGGAGATACGCAGTATTTT. Translated: CASKGRVSGRGLGDTQYF.

The rearrangement uses TRBV19 and TRBJ2-7, with a possible D match to TRBD2 (6 bases). The CDR3 loop spans 15 amino acids. With 5 bases removed from V and 3 bases from J, the gap between germline ends came to 17 bases. Looked up from germline, CDR1 is LNHDA and CDR2 is SQIVND (reference sequence). CDR3 coding DNA: TGTGCCAGTAGTGAAACCGGGACTGCAGTCTACGAGCAGTACTTC. Amino acid sequence: CASSETGTAVYEQYF.

V usage is TRBV4-3 and J usage is TRBJ2-3; TRBD2 agrees at 7 bases. The CDR3 consists of 16 residues. CDR1 LGHNA and CDR2 YSLEER come from the germline V gene. The junction had 9 bases not matched to a gene; V was cut back by 1 base and J by 5 bases. This chain's CDR3 is CASSQALARREDTQYF. As DNA, the CDR3 is TGCGCCAGCAGCCAAGCACTAGCGAGACGGGAAGATACGCAGTATTTT.

The chain recombines TRBV19 with TRBJ2-3; a weak D match, TRBD2 (5 bases). The CDR3 loop spans 14 amino acids. Germline CDR1 LNHDA, CDR2 SQIVND (reference sequence). V dropped 6 bases and J dropped 0 bases, with 10 bases sitting between them. The CDR3 DNA reads as TGTGCCAGTAGCACCACGGGGAGCACAGATACGCAGTATTTT. This codes for CASSTTGSTDTQYF.

This rearrangement joins TRBV19 to TRBJ2-7; 7 bases are a match to TRBD2. Germline trimming cut 5 bases from V and 3 bases from J; bases unmatched to any gene: 4. Germline CDR1 reads LNHDA; CDR2 reads SQIVND (reference sequence). The CDR3 runs to 13 residues. Here the CDR3 DNA reads TGTGCCAGTAGTCCGGGGGGAGACTACGAGCAGTACTTC. Translation gives CASSPGGDYEQYF.

The J gene is TRBJ1-3, the V gene TRBV6-6, with no clear D. CDR1 is MNHNY, CDR2 SVGAGI, per germline (reference sequence). CDR3 length: 15 amino acids. V lost 5 bases and J 0 bases, leaving 11 bases between the germline ends. For the CDR3, the DNA is TGTGCCAGCAGTCGGCCGGAGAGCTCTGGAAACACCATATATTTT. It yields the protein CASSRPESSGNTIYF.

V usage is TRBV5-4 and J usage is TRBJ1-2; 10 positions agree with TRBD1. V shed 4 bases, J shed 5 bases, and the junction held 5 bases outside the gene matches. This CDR3 comprises 14 residues. Germline V CDR1 and CDR2: SGHNT, YYREEE (reference sequence). The CDR3 DNA is TGTGCCAGCAGCCCGTGGACAGGGGGATATGGCTACACCTTC. Its protein product is CASSPWTGGYGYTF.

The V gene is TRBV7-2, the J gene TRBJ1-1; 7 nucleotides line up with TRBD1. The germline CDR1 and CDR2 sequences are SGHTA and FQGNSA. The trim removed 2 bases at V and 11 bases at J, leaving 8 bases unmatched. The CDR3 sequence is 13 residues long. The CDR3, as DNA: TGTGCCAGCAGCTTAAGACAGGGCCCTAGGGCTTTCTTT. It translates to CASSLRQGPRAFF.

The V call is TRBV15, the J call TRBJ2-5, with D tentatively TRBD2 (5 bases). The CDR3 has 14 residues. V was clipped by 4 bases and J by 6 bases, with 15 bases between them. Germline CDR1 reads LNHNV; CDR2 reads YYDKDF (reference sequence). CDR3 coding DNA: TGTGCCACCAGCACCGGTGGGAGCACGCAGACCCAGTACTTC. Its translation is CATSTGGSTQTQYF.

This rearrangement joins TRBV6-5 to TRBJ1-1; 7 bases line up with TRBD1. CDR1 and CDR2 from the germline V gene are MNHEY and SVGAGI. The CDR3 length is 14 residues. The V gene end was trimmed by 0 bases and the J gene end by 4 bases; junction bases not matched to a gene: 2. CDR3 DNA sequence: TGTGCCAGCAGTTACTCAGGGGGCGGCACTGAAGCTTTCTTT. Protein sequence: CASSYSGGGTEAFF.

J is TRBJ2-5 and V is TRBV4-1, with D unclear. V lost 2 bases and J lost 5, with 15 bases in between. CDR3 length: 15 amino acids. From germline, CDR1 is MGHRA and CDR2 YSYEKL. The CDR3 nucleotides are TGCGCCAGCAGCCAAATACAGACAAGAATGGAGACCCAGTACTTC. It yields the protein CASSQIQTRMETQYF.

V is TRBV27 and J is TRBJ2-2, with 7 bases matching TRBD2. Per germline, CDR1 MNHEY and CDR2 SMNVEV (reference sequence). V lost 3 bases to trimming and J lost 4 bases; unmatched junction nucleotides: 8. The CDR3 has 16 residues. In DNA, the CDR3 is TGTGCCAGCAGTTTTTGGGGAGGGTCGAGCACCGGGGAGCTGTTTTTT. It yields the protein CASSFWGGSSTGELFF.

V and J are TRBV7-9 and TRBJ2-1, with D possibly matching TRBD2 (5 bases). Germline V gene lookup returns CDR1 SEHNR and CDR2 FQNEAQ (reference sequence). This CDR3 has 14 residues. Here the CDR3 reads CVSQPGSSYNEQFF. The CDR3 DNA reads TGTGTTAGCCAGCCGGGAAGCTCCTACAATGAGCAGTTCTTC.

This rearrangement joins TRBV7-6 to TRBJ2-1; TRBD2 agrees at 9 bases. The length of the CDR3 is 15 residues. Looked up from germline, CDR1 is SGHVS and CDR2 is FNYEAQ. J gave up 5 bases and V 5 bases, and 7 bases lay outside the gene matches. CDR3 DNA: TGTGCCAGCAGCCCAGTGCGGGAGGGTCACAATGAGCAGTTCTTC. Translating it yields CASSPVREGHNEQFF.

This clone was seen a single time. As DNA, the CDR3 is TGTGCCAGCAGCAAAGGGCCGACAGCTTACTCTGGAAACACCATATATTTT. Protein: CASSKGPTAYSGNTIYF. V usage is TRBV21-1 and J usage is TRBJ1-3; TRBD1, the table's D call, lacks a check against the DNA. TRBV21-1 is a documented pseudogene. The CDR3 consists of 17 residues.

The chain joins TRBV30 to TRBJ1-2; the match to TRBD1 covers 7 bases. The CDR3 has 15 amino acids. Trimming removed 3 bases from V and 0 bases from J; junction bases left unmatched: 7. Germline-derived CDR1 and CDR2 are GTSNPN and SVGIG (reference sequence). CDR3 sequence reads: CAWRKQGLANYGYTF. In DNA, the CDR3 is TGTGCCTGGAGGAAACAGGGGCTAGCTAACTATGGCTACACCTTC.

As regards this clone: One junction end does not reproduce the germline sequence, and a read error may be involved. Different DNA sequences within this sample yield the same CDR3. The rearrangement joins TRBV5-1 to TRBJ1-2, with 9 bases lining up with TRBD1. This CDR3 has 16 residues. Germline CDR1 reads SGHRS; CDR2 reads YFSETQ. The CDR3 coding sequence is TGCGCCAGTAGCTTATTTGTGGGACAGGGTTTTTATGGCTACACCTTC. Residues: CASSLFVGQGFYGYTF.